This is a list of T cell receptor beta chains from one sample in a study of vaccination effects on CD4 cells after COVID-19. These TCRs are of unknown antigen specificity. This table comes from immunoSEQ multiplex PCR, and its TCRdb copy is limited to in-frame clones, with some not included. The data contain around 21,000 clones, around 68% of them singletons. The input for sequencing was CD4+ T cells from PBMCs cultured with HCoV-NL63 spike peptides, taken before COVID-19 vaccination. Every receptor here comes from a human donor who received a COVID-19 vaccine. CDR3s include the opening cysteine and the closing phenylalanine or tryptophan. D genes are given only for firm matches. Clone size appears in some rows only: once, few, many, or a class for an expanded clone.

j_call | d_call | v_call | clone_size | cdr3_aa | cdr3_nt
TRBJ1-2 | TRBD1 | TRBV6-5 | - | CASSLGGSGYGYTF | TGTGCCAGCAGTTTAGGGGGCAGTGGTTATGGCTACACCTTC
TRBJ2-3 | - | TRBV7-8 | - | CASSPGTDTQYF | TGTGCCAGCAGCCCGGGCACAGATACGCAGTATTTT
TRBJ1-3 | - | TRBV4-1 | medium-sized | CASSPDRDPRNTIYF | TGCGCCAGCAGCCCCGACCGGGACCCTAGAAACACCATATATTTT
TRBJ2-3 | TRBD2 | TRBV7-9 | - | CASSISGGPGDTQYF | TGTGCCAGCAGCATCAGCGGGGGGCCTGGAGATACGCAGTATTTT
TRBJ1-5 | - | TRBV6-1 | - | CASSEGSGPQPQHF | TGTGCCAGCAGTGAAGGGTCAGGGCCTCAGCCCCAGCATTTT
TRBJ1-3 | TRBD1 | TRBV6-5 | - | CASSWTGNGNTIYF | TGTGCCAGCAGTTGGACAGGCAACGGAAACACCATATATTTT
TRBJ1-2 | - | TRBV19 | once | CASHGGSGYTF | TGTGCCAGTCACGGGGGGAGCGGCTACACCTTC
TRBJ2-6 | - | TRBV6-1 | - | CASSEEGSGANVLTF | TGTGCCAGCAGTGAAGAGGGGTCTGGGGCCAACGTCCTGACTTTC
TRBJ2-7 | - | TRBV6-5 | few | CASSRSAGLHYEQYF | TGTGCCAGCAGTCGTAGCGCAGGCCTGCACTACGAGCAGTACTTC
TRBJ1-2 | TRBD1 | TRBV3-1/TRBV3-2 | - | CASSQQDRGRGYTF | TGTGCCAGCAGCCAACAGGACAGGGGGCGTGGCTACACCTTC
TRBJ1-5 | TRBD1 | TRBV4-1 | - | CASSQGGLTGVDQPQHF | TGCGCCAGCAGCCAAGGAGGCCTAACAGGGGTCGATCAGCCCCAGCATTTT
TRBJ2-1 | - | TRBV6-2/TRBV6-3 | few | CASSYSSSFGVAHNEQFF | TGTGCCAGCAGTTACTCGAGTAGTTTTGGGGTAGCCCACAATGAGCAGTTCTTC
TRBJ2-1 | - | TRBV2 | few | CASTTGQTRSYNEQFF | TGTGCCAGCACCACTGGGCAAACTAGGTCCTACAATGAGCAGTTCTTC
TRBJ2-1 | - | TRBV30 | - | CAWSVLSYNEQFF | TGTGCCTGGAGTGTACTGTCCTACAATGAGCAGTTCTTC
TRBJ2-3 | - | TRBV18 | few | CASSPPSTDTQYF | TGTGCCAGCTCACCACCAAGCACAGATACGCAGTATTTT
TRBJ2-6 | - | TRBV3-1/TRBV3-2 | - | CASSPMGSGANVLTF | TGTGCCAGCAGCCCCATGGGTTCTGGGGCCAACGTCCTGACTTTC
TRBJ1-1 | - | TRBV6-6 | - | CASSYGRSRVNTEAFF | TGTGCCAGCAGTTACGGACGGAGTCGGGTGAACACTGAAGCTTTCTTT
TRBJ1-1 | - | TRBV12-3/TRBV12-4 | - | CASSDGLRRAFF | TGTGCCAGCAGTGACGGCCTGAGGAGAGCTTTCTTT
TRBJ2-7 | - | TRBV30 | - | CAWNSGHEQYF | TGTGCCTGGAACAGTGGACACGAGCAGTACTTC
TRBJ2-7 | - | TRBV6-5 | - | CASTQPGTGFKYF | TGTGCCAGCACCCAACCCGGAACAGGGTTCAAGTACTTC
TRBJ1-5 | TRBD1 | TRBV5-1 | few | CASSLGAGGHGQPQHF | TGCGCCAGCAGCTTGGGGGCAGGGGGCCACGGTCAGCCCCAGCATTTT
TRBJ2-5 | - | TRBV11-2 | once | CASSLAKETQYF | TGTGCCAGCAGCTTAGCCAAGGAGACCCAGTACTTC
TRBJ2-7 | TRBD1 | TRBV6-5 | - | CASRERQGAGEQYF | TGTGCCAGCAGGGAGAGACAGGGGGCAGGGGAGCAGTACTTC
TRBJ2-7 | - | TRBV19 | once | CASSPQSGWYEQYF | TGTGCCAGTAGTCCCCAGTCAGGGTGGTACGAGCAGTACTTC
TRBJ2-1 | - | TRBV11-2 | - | CASSLGTLSSYNEQFF | TGTGCCAGCAGCTTAGGGACTTTGAGCTCCTACAATGAGCAGTTCTTC
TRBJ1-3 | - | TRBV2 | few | CASSSDGGNTIYF | TGTGCCAGCAGTTCTGACGGTGGAAACACCATATATTTT
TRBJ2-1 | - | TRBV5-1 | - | CASSLEGTPYNEQFF | TGCGCCAGCAGCTTGGAAGGGACACCGTACAATGAGCAGTTCTTC
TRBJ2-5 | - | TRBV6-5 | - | CASNNRNGETQYF | TGTGCCAGCAATAACAGGAACGGAGAGACCCAGTACTTC
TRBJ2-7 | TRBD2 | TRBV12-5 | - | CASGLVAGRYEQYF | TGTGCTAGTGGTTTGGTAGCGGGACGGTACGAGCAGTACTTC
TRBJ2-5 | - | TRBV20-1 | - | CSAIRGETQYF | TGCAGTGCTATTAGGGGCGAGACCCAGTACTTC
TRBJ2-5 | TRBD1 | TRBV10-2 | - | CASSESGTGGETQYF | TGCGCCAGCAGTGAATCCGGGACAGGGGGAGAGACCCAGTACTTC
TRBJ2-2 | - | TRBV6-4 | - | CASSVVGNTGELFF | TGTGCCAGCAGTGTGGTGGGGAACACCGGGGAGCTGTTTTTT
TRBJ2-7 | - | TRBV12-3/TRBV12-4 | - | CASRLYYEQYF | TGTGCCAGCAGATTGTACTACGAGCAGTACTTC
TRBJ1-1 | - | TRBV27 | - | CASSSGVGRTEAFF | TGTGCCAGCAGTTCAGGGGTCGGGAGAACTGAAGCTTTCTTT
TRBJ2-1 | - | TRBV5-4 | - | CASSLKRLRYNEQFF | TGTGCCAGCAGCCTGAAGCGGCTGCGCTACAATGAGCAGTTCTTC
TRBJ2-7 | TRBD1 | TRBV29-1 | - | CSVAAPGTGAYEQYF | TGCAGCGTTGCAGCGCCCGGGACAGGGGCCTACGAGCAGTACTTC
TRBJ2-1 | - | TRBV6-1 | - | CASSEGLGSNNEQFF | TGTGCCAGCAGTGAAGGTCTGGGATCGAACAATGAGCAGTTCTTC
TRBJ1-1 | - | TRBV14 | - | CASSQDWGRINTEAFF | TGTGCCAGCAGCCAAGATTGGGGCAGAATCAACACTGAAGCTTTCTTT
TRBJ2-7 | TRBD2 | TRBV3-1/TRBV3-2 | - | CASSQVAGVSEQYF | TGTGCCAGCAGCCAAGTAGCGGGAGTGTCCGAGCAGTACTTC
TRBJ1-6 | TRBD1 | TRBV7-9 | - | CASSPGQGTHYNSPLHF | TGTGCCAGCAGCCCGGGACAGGGCACCCACTATAATTCACCCCTCCACTTT
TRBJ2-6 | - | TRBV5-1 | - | CASSFDGRISGANVLTF | TGCGCCAGCAGCTTCGATGGGCGAATCTCTGGGGCCAACGTCCTGACTTTC
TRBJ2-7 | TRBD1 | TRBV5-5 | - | CASSLEGTASYEQYF | TGTGCCAGCAGCTTGGAAGGGACAGCCTCCTACGAGCAGTACTTC
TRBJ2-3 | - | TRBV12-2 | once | CASRQRGLSGGTDTQYF | TGTGCAAGTCGCCAAAGGGGATTAAGCGGGGGTACAGATACGCAGTATTTT
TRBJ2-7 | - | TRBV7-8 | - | CASSLLDSDYEQYF | TGTGCCAGCAGCTTACTCGACAGCGACTACGAGCAGTACTTC
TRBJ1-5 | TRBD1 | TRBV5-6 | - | CASSFRTGSQPQHF | TGTGCCAGCAGCTTCAGGACAGGGAGTCAGCCCCAGCATTTT
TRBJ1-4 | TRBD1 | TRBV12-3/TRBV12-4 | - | CASSGGTDEKLFF | TGTGCCAGCAGTGGGGGGACAGACGAAAAACTGTTTTTT
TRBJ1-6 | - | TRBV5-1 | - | CASSLERTDNNSPLHF | TGCGCCAGCAGCTTGGAGCGAACGGACAATAATTCACCCCTCCACTTT
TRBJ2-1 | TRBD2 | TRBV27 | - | CASSPGLATNEQFF | TGTGCCAGCAGTCCGGGACTAGCGACTAATGAGCAGTTCTTC
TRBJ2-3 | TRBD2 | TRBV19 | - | CASSLPLAGAYPQSTDTQYF | TGTGCCAGTAGTCTACCACTAGCGGGGGCTTATCCTCAGAGCACAGATACGCAGTATTTT
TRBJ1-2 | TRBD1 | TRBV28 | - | CASSLWASGQGAYGYTF | TGTGCCAGCAGTTTATGGGCCTCGGGACAGGGGGCCTATGGCTACACCTTC
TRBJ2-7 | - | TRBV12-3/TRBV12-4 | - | CASSFGGYEQYF | TGTGCCAGCAGTTTTGGCGGGTACGAGCAGTACTTC
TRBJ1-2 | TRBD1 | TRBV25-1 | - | CASSRQGGDGYTF | TGTGCCAGCAGCCGACAGGGCGGAGATGGCTACACCTTC
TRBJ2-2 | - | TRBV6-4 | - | CASSDGRDTGELFF | TGTGCCAGCAGTGACGGCAGGGACACCGGGGAGCTGTTTTTT
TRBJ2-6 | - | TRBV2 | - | CASAGGSGANVLTF | TGTGCCAGCGCCGGGGGCTCTGGGGCCAACGTCCTGACTTTC
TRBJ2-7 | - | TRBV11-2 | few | CASSFPLAYEQYF | TGTGCCAGCAGCTTCCCCCTAGCCTACGAGCAGTACTTC
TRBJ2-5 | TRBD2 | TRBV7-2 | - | CASSLVGGGKETQYF | TGTGCCAGCAGCTTAGTGGGCGGGGGAAAAGAGACCCAGTACTTC